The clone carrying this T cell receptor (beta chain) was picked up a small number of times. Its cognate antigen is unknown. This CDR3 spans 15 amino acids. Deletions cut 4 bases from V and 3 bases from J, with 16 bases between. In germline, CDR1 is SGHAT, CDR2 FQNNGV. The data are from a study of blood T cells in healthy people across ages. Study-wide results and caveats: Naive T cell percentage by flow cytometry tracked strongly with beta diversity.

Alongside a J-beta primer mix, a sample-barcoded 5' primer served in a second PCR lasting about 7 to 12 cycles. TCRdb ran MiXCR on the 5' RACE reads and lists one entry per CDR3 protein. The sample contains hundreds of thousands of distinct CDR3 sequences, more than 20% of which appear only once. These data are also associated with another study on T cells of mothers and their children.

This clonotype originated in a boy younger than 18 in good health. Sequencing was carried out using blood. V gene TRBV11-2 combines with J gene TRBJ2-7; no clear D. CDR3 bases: TGTGCCAGCAGCTCGTACAGTGCCCTCCACTACGAGCAGTACTTC. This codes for CASSSYSALHYEQYF.